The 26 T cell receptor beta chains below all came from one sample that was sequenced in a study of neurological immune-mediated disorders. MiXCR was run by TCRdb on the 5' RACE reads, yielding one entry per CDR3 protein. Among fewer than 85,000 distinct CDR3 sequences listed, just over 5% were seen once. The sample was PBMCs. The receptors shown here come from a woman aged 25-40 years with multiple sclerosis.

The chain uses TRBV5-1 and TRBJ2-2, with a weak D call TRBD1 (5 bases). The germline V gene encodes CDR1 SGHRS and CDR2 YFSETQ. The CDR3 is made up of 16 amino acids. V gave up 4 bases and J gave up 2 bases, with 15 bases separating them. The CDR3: CASSPNTTANTGELFF. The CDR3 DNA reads TGCGCCAGCAGCCCGAACACGACAGCTAACACCGGGGAGCTGTTTTTT.

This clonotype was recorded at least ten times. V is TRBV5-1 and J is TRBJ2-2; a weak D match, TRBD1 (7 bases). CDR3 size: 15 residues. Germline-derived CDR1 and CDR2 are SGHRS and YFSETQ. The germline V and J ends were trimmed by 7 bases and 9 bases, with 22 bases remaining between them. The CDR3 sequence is CASYAGGGEGRELFF. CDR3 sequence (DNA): TGCGCCAGCTACGCAGGAGGGGGCGAAGGGAGGGAGCTGTTTTTT.

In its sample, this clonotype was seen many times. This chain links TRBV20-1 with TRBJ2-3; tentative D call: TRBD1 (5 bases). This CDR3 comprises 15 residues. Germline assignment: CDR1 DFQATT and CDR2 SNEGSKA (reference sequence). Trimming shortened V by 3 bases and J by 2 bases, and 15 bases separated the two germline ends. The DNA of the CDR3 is TGCAGTGCTAGTGAATTGACAGTTATCACAGATACGCAGTATTTT. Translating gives CSASELTVITDTQYF.

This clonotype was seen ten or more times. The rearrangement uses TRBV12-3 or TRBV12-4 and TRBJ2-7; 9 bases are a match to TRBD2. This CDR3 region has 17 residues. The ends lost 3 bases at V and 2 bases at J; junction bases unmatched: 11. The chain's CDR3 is CASSLSLAGFATYEQYF. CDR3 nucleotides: TGTGCCAGCAGTTTGTCGCTAGCGGGGTTCGCAACCTACGAGCAGTACTTC.

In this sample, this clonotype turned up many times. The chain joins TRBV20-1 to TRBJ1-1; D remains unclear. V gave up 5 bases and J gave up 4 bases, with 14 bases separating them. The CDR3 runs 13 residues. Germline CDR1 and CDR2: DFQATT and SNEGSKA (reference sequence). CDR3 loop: CSALGNAATEAFF. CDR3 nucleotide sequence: TGCAGTGCTCTCGGCAATGCTGCCACTGAAGCTTTCTTT.

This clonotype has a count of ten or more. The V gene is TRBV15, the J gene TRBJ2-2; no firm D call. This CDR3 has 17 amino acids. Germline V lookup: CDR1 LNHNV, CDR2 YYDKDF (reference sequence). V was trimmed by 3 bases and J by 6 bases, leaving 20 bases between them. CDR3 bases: TGTGCCACCAGCAGGCGTGCGCCTACGGATGGGGCCGGGGAGCTGTTTTTT. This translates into CATSRRAPTDGAGELFF. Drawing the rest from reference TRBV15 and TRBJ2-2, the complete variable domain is DAMVIQNPRYQVTQFGKPVTLSCSQTLNHNVMYWYQQKSSQAPKLLFHYYDKDFNNEADTPDNFQSRRPNTSFCFLDIRSPGLGDTAMYLCATSRRAPTDGAGELFFGEGSRLTVL.

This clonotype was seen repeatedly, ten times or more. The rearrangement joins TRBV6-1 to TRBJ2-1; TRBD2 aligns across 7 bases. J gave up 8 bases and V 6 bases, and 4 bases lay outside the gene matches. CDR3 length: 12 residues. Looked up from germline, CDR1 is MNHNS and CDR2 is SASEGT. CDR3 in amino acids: CASRGGGYEQFF. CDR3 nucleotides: TGTGCCAGCAGGGGGGGAGGGTATGAGCAGTTCTTC.

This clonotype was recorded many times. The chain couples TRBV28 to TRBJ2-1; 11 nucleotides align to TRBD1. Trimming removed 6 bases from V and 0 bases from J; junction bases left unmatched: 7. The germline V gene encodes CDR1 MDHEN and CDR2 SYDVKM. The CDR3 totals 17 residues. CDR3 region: CASRRDRGTSSYNEQFF. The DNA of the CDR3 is TGTGCCAGCAGACGGGACAGGGGGACGAGCTCCTACAATGAGCAGTTCTTC.

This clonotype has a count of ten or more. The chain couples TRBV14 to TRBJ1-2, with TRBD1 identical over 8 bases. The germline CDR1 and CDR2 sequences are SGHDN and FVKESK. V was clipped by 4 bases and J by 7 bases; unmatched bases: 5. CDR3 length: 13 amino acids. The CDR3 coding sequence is TGTGCCAGCAGCCTGCAGGGGGCTGGTGGCTACACCTTC. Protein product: CASSLQGAGGYTF.

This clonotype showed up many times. The CDR3 protein is CSAVRQAGYTF. CDR3 nucleotides: TGCAGTGCTGTTAGACAGGCTGGCTACACCTTC. The rearrangement uses TRBV20-1 and TRBJ1-2; a weak D match, TRBD1 (6 bases). CDR3 size: 11 residues. Trimming cost V 5 bases and J 7 bases, with 11 bases left between them. Germline lookup yields CDR1 DFQATT and CDR2 SNEGSKA (reference sequence).

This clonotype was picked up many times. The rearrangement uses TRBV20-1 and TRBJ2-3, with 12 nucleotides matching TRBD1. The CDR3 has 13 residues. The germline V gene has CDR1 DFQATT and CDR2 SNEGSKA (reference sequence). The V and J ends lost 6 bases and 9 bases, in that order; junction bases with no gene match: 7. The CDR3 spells CSAESGTGGTQYF. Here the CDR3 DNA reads TGCAGTGCCGAAAGCGGGACAGGGGGCACGCAGTATTTT.

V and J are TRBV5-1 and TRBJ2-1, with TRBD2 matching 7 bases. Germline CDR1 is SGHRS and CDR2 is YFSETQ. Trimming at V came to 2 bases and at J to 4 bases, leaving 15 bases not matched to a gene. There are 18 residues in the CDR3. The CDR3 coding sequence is TGCGCCAGCAGCTTTTTGGGAGGGCCAGCGTCCTCATACAATGAGCAGTTCTTC. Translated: CASSFLGGPASSYNEQFF.

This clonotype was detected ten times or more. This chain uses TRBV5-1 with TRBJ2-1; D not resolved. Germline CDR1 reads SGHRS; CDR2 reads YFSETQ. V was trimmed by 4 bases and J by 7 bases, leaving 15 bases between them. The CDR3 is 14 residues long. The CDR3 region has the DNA TGCGCCAGCAGCGAACTATCAGGCCAAAATGAGCAGTTCTTC. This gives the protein CASSELSGQNEQFF.

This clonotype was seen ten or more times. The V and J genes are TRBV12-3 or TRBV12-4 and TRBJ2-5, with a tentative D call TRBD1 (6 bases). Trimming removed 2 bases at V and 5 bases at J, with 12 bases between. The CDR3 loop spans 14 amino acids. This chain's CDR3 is CASSLSSGGETQYF. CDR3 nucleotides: TGTGCCAGCAGTTTATCGTCTGGGGGCGAGACCCAGTACTTC.

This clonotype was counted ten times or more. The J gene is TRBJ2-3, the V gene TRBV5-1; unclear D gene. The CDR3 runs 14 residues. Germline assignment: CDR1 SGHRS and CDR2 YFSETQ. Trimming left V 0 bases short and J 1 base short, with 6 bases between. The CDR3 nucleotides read TGCGCCAGCAGCTTGGAGGATCGCACAGATACGCAGTATTTT. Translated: CASSLEDRTDTQYF.

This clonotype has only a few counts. CDR3 protein: CASSHPGTGGETQYF. The DNA of the CDR3 is TGTGCCAGCAGTCACCCGGGGACAGGCGGAGAGACCCAGTACTTC. The V and J genes are TRBV6-5 and TRBJ2-5; 8 bases align to TRBD1. The V and J ends lost 5 bases and 4 bases, in that order; junction bases with no gene match: 9. The CDR3 covers 15 residues. Per the germline V gene, CDR1 is MNHEY and CDR2 is SVGAGI.

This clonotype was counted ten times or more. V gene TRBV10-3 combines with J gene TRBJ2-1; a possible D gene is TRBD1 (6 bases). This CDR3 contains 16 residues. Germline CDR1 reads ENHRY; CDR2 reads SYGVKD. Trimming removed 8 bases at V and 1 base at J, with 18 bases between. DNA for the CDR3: TGTGCCATCGCTGTTCCCACAGGGACATCCTACAATGAGCAGTTCTTC. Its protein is CAIAVPTGTSYNEQFF.

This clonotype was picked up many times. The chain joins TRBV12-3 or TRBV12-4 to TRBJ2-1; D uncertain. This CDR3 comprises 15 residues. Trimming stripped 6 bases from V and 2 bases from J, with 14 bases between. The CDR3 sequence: CASSSDGGPYNEQFF. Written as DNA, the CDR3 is TGTGCCAGCAGCAGCGACGGTGGGCCCTACAATGAGCAGTTCTTC.

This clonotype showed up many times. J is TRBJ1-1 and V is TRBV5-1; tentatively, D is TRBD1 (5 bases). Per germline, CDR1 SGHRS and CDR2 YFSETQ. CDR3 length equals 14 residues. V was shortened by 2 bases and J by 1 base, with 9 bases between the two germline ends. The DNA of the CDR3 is TGCGCCAGCAGCTTCAGGGACCCGAACACTGAAGCTTTCTTT. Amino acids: CASSFRDPNTEAFF. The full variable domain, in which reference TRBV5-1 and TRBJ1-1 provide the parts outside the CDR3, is KAGVTQTPRYLIKTRGQQVTLSCSPISGHRSVSWYQQTPGQGLQFLFEYFSETQRNKGNFPGRFSGRQFSNSRSEMNVSTLELGDSALYLCASSFRDPNTEAFFGQGTRLTVV.

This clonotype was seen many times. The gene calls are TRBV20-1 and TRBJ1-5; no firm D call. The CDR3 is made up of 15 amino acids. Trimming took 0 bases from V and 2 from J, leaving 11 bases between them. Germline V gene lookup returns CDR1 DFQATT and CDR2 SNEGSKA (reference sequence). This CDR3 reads CSARDYGKGNQPQHF. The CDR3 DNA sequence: TGCAGTGCTAGAGACTACGGGAAGGGCAATCAGCCCCAGCATTTT.

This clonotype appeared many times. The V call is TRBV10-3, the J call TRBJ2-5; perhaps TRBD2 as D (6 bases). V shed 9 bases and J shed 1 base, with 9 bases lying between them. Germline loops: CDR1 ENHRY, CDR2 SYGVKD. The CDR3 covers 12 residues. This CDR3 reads CAIGDSQETQYF. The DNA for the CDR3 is TGTGCCATTGGGGACTCCCAAGAGACCCAGTACTTC.

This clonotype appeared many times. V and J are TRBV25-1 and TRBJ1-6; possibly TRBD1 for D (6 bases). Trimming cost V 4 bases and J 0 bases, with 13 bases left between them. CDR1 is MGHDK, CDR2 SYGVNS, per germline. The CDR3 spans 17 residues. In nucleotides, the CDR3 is TGTGCCAGCAGTGGGGGGACACCGAGCTCCTATAATTCACCCCTCCACTTT. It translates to CASSGGTPSSYNSPLHF.

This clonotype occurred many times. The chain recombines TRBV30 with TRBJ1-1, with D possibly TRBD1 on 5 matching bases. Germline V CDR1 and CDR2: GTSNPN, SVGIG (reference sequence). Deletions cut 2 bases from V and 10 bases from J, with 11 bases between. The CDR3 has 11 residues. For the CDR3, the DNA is TGTGCCTGGAGTCCTGATAGGGGAGCTTTCTTT. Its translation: CAWSPDRGAFF.

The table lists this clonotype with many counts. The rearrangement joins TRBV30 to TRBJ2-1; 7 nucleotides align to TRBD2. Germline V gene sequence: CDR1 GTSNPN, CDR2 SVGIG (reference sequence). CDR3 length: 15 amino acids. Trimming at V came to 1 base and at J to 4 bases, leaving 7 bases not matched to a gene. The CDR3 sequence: CAWSGGLGRYNEQFF. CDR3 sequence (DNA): TGTGCCTGGAGTGGTGGACTAGGGAGGTACAATGAGCAGTTCTTC.

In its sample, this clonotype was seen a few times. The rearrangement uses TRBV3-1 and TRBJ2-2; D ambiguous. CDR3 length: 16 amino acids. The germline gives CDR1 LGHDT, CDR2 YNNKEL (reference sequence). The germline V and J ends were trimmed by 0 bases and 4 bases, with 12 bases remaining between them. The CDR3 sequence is CASSQDLAPVTGELFF. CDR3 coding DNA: TGTGCCAGCAGCCAAGATTTAGCCCCCGTCACCGGGGAGCTGTTTTTT.

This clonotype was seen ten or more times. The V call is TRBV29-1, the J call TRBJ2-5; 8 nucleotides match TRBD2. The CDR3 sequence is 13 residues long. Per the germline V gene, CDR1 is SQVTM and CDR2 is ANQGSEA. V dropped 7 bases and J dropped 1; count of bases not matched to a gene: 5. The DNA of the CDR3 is TGCAGCGGTGGGACTAGACTCCAAGAGACCCAGTACTTC. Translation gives CSGGTRLQETQYF.